This TCR beta chain comes out of a study of beta chain features in type 1 diabetes (dated by TCRdb to between 2018 and 2020). About the full investigation: Mean age, gender distribution, total cell number and subset yield did not differ between patients and healthy donors. A total of 107,917,701 sorted cells were examined across all samples, and RNA yield correlated strongly with the number of cells per subset. In the study, TCRB repertoires of sorted circulating CD4+ T cell subsets from recently diagnosed type 1 diabetes patients were compared with those of matched healthy donors. Naive and central memory subsets were obtained from all 30 or so donors, but regulatory and stem cell-like memory subsets were isolated from only 8 patients and roughly 8 healthy donors. General findings and caveats noted by the study authors: Shorter templates might have been favored by PCR, but patient and control samples were amplified and corrected together, so both groups would have been affected equally by any skew. Naive, central memory and regulatory TCRB repertoires appeared more similar among patients than among healthy donors. Patients with type 1 diabetes made fewer insertions and deleted more nucleotides at VDJ recombination sites, implying thymic rearrangement abnormalities. Because cDNA rather than genomic DNA was sequenced, highly expressing activated cells could have been over-represented, although no difference in activation and CD3 levels was found between groups. Only small numbers of individuals were included in the HLA sub-analyses, which left unresolved whether HLA type had any influence on TCRB rearrangement. In all four CD4+ subsets, TCRB CDR3 length was moderately but significantly shorter in type 1 diabetes patients.

All of the isolated RNA was reverse transcribed with the High Capacity cDNA Reverse Transcription Kit, so expressed TCRB transcripts were sequenced. Naive, central memory and regulatory T cell samples underwent deep immunoSEQ sequencing, averaging around 3.6 million total reads per sample. After sorted cells were lysed in RLT buffer, RNA was extracted with DNase-treated RNeasy Micro or Mini kits, with the choice depending on cell number. To prevent cross-contamination, every cell subset was processed on its own, while patient and healthy donor samples were processed together. The immunoSEQ multiplex PCR was used to amplify TCRB sequences from cDNA, generating 87-bp fragments that spanned the CDR3 region. The amplicons were sequenced using the Illumina HiSeq platform. Under the source paper's analysis protocol: PCR bias was corrected computationally using synthetic template baselines, and reads within Hamming distance 2 were collapsed, with unmergeable singletons discarded. By aligning reads against IMGT, V, D and J genes, CDR3 length, and insertions or deletions at six rearrangement sites were assigned. Within each subset, clonotype counts were normalized to sorted cell number, after which true diversity and Gini coefficients were computed with the tcR R package. The overlap coefficient, calculated on TCRB nucleotide sequences, was used to quantify repertoire sharing. TCRdb provides this immuneACCESS table in a form limited to in-frame rearrangements. Some clones are lacking; in checked studies, under half of them reflect an unresolved V gene, and why the rest are absent is not known. V and J calls and clone size come straight from that table; D and trimming were deduced from the DNA. The sample table shows some 200,000 clones, and approximately 11% are seen once. The ten largest clones add up to 1% to 1.5% of the sample.

The V and J ends are trimmed by 5 bases and 3 bases, leaving 7 bases between them. From the germline V gene, CDR1 is SQVTM and CDR2 is ANQGSEA. The CDR3 spans 12 residues, from the cysteine through the phenylalanine. CDR3 DNA is the only sequence kept; it has 36 bases, read in frame from the first base. This clone has just a few counts. Its antigen target is currently unknown. No base quality information exists; no much larger clone differs at one position. From each donor, a single peripheral blood sample of roughly 0.11 L on average was drawn into heparinised tubes. Naive, central memory, regulatory and stem cell-like memory CD4+ T cells were sorted on a BD FACSAria II using a panel including CD45RO, CCR7, CD25, CD127, CD95 and CD27. All sorted populations exceeded 95% purity. PBMCs were isolated right away by Lymphoprep density gradient centrifugation and were stained directly, without culture. To minimize batch effects, samples were stained and sorted in pairs, one healthy donor with one patient per experiment.

The sample was central memory CD4+ T cells from blood. The chain is encoded by TRBV29-1 joined to TRBJ2-2; the D region possibly corresponds to TRBD2 (5 bases align). This receptor was obtained from a man aged 18 to 35 in good health. The nucleotide sequence reads TGCAGCGTTTCGGACTACACCGGGGAGCTGTTTTTT. Its product reads: CSVSDYTGELFF.